This T cell receptor beta chain is from a study of CD8+CD57+ T cells in acquired aplastic anemia. Study-level information: An average of around 3.5 ug of DNA was obtained from sorted CD4+ and CD8+ cells.

The template for TCR beta VDJ and CDR3 sequence profiling was genomic DNA. TCRdb re-called the reads with MiXCR, one entry per CDR3 protein. Among about 130,000 distinct CDR3 sequences, around 50% were seen once, and the ten largest hold roughly 2.6%. In this sample, this clonotype turned up a few times. The antigen remains unidentified. Overall study findings and caveats: Patients and controls had CD8+ Simpson's diversity values that were not significantly distinct. Shared by patients and controls, approximately 28 CD8+ CDR3s were abundant in patients.

Trimming at V came to 8 bases and at J to 9 bases, leaving 6 bases not matched to a gene. CDR1 is SNHLY and CDR2 is FYNNEI in the germline V gene. CDR3 length: 11 residues. The source material was sorted CD4+, CD8+, or CD8+CD57+ T cells (not recorded which) from PBMCs. The sequence derives from a human donor in good health, serving as a control. This rearrangement joins TRBV2 to TRBJ2-7, with 8 bases lining up with TRBD1. The CDR3 region has the DNA TGTGCCAGCGATTCAGGGGGCAGGCAGTACTTC. It is translated as CASDSGGRQYF.